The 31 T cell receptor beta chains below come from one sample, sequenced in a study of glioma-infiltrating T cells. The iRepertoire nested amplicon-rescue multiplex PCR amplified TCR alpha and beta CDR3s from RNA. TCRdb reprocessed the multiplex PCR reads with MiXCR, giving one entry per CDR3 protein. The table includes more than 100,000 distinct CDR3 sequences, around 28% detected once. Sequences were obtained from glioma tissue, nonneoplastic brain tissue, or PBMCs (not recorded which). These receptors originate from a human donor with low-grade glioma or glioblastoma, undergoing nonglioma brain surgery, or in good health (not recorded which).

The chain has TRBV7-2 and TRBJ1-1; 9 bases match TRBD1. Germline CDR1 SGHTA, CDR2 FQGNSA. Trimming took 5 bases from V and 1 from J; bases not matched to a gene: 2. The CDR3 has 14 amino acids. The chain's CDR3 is CASSRQGGNTEAFF. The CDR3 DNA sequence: TGTGCCAGCAGCCGACAGGGGGGGAACACTGAAGCTTTCTTT.

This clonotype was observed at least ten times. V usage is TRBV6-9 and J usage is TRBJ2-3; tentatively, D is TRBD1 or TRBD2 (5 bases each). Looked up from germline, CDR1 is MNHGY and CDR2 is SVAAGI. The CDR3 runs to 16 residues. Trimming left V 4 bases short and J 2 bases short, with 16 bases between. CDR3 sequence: CASSLSRDLYTDTQYF. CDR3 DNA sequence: TGTGCCAGCAGTTTGTCCCGGGACCTCTACACAGATACGCAGTATTTT.

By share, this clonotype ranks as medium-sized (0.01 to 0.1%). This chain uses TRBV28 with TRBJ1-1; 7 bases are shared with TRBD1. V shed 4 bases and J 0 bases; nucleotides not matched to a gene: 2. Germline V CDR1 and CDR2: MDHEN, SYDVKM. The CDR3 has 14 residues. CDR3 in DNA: TGTGCCAGCAGTTGGGACAGATTGAACACTGAAGCTTTCTTT. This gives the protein CASSWDRLNTEAFF. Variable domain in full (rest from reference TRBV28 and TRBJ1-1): DVKVTQSSRYLVKRTGEKVFLECVQDMDHENMFWYRQDPGLGLRLIYFSYDVKMKEKGDIPEGYSVSREKKERFSLILESASTNQTSMYLCASSWDRLNTEAFFGQGTRLTVV.

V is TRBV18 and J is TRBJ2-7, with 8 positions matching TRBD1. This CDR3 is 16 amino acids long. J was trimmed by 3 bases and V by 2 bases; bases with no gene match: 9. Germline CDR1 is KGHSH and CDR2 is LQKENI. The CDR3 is CASSPGGQGNNYEQYF. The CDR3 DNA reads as TGTGCCAGCTCACCAGGCGGACAGGGAAATAACTACGAGCAGTACTTC.

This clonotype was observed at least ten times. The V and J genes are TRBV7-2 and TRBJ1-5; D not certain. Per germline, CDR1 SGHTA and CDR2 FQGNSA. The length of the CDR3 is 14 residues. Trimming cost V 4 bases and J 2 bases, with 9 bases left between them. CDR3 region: CASSSKYGNQPQHF. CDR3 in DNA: TGTGCCAGCAGCTCCAAATATGGCAATCAGCCCCAGCATTTT.

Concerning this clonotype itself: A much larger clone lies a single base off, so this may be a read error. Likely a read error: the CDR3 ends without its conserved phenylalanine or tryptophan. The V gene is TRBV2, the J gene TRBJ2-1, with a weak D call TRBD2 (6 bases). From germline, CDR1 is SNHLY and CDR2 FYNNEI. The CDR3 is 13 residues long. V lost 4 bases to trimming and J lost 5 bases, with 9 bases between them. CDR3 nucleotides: TGTGCCAGCAGTGGGGACTTGGACAATGAGCAGTTCTTA. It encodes CASSGDLDNEQFL.

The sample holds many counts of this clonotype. The CDR3 spells CASRALVGQGANEQYF. CDR3 sequence (DNA): TGTGCCAGCAGGGCCCTAGTAGGACAGGGGGCGAATGAGCAGTACTTC. The chain couples TRBV27 to TRBJ2-7; 11 nucleotides agree with TRBD1. The V gene's germline CDR1 is MNHEY and CDR2 SMNVEV (reference sequence). CDR3 size: 16 residues. Trimming cost V 6 bases and J 7 bases; bases outside gene matches: 14.

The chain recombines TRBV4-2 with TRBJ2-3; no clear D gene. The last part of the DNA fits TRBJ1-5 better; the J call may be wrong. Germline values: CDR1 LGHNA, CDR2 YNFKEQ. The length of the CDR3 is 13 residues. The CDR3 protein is CASRETTTDTQHF. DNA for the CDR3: TGTGCCAGCAGGGAGACCACCACAGATACGCAGCATTTT.

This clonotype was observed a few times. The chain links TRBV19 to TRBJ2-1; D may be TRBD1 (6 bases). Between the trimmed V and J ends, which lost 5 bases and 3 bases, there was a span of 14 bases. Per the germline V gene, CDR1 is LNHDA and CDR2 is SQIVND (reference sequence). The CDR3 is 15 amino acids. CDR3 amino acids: CASSSQGLLYNEQFF. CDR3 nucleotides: TGTGCCAGTAGTTCTCAGGGGCTACTCTACAATGAGCAGTTCTTC.

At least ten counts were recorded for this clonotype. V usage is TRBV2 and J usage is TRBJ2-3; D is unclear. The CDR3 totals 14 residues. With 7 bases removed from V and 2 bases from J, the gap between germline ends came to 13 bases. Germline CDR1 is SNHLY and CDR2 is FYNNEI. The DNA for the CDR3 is TGTGCCAGCACCGAGGAAGGCTTCACAGATACGCAGTATTTT. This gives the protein CASTEEGFTDTQYF.

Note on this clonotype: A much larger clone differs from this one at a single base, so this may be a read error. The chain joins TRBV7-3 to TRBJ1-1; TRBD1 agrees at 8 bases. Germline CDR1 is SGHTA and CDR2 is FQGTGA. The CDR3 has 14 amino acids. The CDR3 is CARSLGQANTEAFF. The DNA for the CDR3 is TGTGCCAGGAGCTTGGGACAGGCTAACACTGAAGCTTTCTTT.

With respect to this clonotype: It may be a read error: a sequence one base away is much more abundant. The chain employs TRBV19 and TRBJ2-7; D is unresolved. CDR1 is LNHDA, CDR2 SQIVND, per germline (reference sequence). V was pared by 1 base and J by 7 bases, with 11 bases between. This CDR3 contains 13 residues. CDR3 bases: TGTGCCAGTAGTATAGCCCTATACAATGAGCAGTACTTC. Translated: CASSIALYNEQYF.

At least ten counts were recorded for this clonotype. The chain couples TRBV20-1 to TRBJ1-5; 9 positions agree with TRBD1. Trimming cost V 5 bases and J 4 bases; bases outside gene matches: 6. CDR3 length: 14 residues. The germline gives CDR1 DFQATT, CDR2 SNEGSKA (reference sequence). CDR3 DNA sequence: TGCAGTGCTCCACAGGGGGCGATAAATCAGCCCCAGCATTTT. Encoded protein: CSAPQGAINQPQHF.

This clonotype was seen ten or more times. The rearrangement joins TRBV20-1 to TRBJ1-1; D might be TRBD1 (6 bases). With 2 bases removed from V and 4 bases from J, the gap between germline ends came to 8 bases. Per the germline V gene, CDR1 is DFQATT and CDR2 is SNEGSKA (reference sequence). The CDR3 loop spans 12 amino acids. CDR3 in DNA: TGCAGTGCTAGACGAGGGGGCACTGAAGCTTTCTTT. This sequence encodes CSARRGGTEAFF.

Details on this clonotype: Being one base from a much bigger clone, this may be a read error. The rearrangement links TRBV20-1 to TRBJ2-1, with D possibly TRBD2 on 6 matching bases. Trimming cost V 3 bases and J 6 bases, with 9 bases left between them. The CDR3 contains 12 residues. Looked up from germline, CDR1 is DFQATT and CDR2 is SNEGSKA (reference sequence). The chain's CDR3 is CSASREVNEQFF. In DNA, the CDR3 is TGCAGTGCTAGCAGGGAGGTCAATGAGCAGTTCTTC.

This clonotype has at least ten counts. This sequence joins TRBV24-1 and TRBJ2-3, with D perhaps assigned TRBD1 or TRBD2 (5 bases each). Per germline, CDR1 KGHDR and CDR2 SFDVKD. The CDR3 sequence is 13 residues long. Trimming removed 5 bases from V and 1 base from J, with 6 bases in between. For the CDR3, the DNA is TGTGCCACCAGTGGAGGGGGCACAGATACGCAGTATTTT. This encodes CATSGGGTDTQYF.

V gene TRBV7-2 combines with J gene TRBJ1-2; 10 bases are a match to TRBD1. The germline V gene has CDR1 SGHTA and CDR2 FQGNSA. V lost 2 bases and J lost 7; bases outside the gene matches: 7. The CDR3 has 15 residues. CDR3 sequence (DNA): TGTGCCAGCAGCTTATGGGGACAGGGGAGGAGTGGCTACACCTTC. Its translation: CASSLWGQGRSGYTF.

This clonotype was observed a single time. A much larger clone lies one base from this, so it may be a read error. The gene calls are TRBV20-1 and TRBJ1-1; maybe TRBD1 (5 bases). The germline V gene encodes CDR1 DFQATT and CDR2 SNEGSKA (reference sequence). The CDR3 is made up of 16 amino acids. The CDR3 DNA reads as TGCAGTGCTGCCACCTCGGGGGGTACGATGAACACTGAAGCTTACTTT. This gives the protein CSAATSGGTMNTEAYF.

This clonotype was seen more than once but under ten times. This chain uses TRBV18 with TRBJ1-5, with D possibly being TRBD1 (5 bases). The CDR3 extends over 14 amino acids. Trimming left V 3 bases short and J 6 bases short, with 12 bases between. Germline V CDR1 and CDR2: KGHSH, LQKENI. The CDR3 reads CASSPGGAVQPQHF. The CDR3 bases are TGTGCCAGCTCACCTGGAGGGGCTGTTCAGCCCCAGCATTTT.

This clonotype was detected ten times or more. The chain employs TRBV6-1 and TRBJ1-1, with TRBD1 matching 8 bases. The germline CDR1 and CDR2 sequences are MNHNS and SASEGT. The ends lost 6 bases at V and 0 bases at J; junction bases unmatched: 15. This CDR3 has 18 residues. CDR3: CASRSYLRTGLMNTEAFF. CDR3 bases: TGTGCCAGCAGATCGTACTTAAGGACAGGGTTGATGAACACTGAAGCTTTCTTT.

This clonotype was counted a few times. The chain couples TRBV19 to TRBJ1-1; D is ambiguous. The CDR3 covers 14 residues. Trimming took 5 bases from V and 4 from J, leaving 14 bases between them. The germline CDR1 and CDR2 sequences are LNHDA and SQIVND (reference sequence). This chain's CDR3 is CASSWTLGSTEAFF. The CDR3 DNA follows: TGTGCCAGTAGTTGGACCCTCGGGAGCACTGAAGCTTTCTTT.

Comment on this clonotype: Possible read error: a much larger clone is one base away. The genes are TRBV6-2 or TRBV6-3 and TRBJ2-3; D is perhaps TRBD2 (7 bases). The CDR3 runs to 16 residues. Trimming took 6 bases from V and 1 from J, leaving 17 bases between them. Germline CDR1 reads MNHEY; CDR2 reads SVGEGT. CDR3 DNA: TGTGCCAGCAGCCCCCGGGGGGCCGTGGGCACAGATACGCAGTATTTT. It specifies CASSPRGAVGTDTQYF.

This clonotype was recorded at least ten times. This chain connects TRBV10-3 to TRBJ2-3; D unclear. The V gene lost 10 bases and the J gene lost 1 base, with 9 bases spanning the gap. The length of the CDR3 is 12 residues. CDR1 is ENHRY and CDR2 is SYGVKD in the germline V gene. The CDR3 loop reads CATKPGTDTQYF. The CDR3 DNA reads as TGTGCCACCAAACCAGGCACAGATACGCAGTATTTT.

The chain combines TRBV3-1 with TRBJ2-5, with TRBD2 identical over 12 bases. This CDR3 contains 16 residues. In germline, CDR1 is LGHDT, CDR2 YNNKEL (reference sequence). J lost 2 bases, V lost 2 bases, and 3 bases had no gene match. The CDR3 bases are TGTGCCAGCAGCCAACTAGCGGGGGGGGCTCAAGAGACCCAGTACTTC. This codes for CASSQLAGGAQETQYF.

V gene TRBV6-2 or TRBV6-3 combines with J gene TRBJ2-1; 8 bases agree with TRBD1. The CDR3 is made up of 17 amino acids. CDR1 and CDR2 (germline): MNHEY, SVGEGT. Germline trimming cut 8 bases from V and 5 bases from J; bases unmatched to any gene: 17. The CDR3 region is CASSKHRQGTLNNEQFF. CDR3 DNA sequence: TGTGCCAGCTCGAAACACCGACAGGGGACCCTCAACAATGAGCAGTTCTTC.

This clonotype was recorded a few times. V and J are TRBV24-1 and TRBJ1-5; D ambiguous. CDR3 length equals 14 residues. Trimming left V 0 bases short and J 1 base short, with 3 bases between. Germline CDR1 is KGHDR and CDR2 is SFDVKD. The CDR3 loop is CATSDLTSNQPQHF. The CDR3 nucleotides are TGTGCCACCAGTGATTTGACCAGCAATCAGCCCCAGCATTTT.

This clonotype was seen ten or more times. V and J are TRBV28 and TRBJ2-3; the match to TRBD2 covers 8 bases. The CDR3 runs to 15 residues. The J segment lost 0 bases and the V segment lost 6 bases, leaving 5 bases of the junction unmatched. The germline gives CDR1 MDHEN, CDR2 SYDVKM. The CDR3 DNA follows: TGTGCCAGCAGACCAGCGGGGGCTAGCACAGATACGCAGTATTTT. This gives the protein CASRPAGASTDTQYF.

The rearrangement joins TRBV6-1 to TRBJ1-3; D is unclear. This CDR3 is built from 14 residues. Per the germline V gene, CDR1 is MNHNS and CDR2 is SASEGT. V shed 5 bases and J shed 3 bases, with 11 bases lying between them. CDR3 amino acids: CASSQAVDGNTIYF. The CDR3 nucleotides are TGTGCCAGCAGTCAGGCGGTGGATGGAAACACCATATATTTT.

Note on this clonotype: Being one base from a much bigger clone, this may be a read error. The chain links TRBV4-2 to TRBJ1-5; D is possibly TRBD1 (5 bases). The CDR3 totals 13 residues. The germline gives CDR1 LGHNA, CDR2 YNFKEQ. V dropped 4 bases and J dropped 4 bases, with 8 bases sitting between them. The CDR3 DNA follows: TGTGCCAGCAGCCTACAGGAAAATCAGCCCCAGCATTTT. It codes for CASSLQENQPQHF.

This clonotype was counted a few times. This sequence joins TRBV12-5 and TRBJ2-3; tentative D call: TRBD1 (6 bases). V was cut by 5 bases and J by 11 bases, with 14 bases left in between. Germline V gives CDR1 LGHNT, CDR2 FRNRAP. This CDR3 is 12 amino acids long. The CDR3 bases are TGTGCTAGTGGTCAACAGGGAATGGGGCAGTATTTT. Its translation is CASGQQGMGQYF.

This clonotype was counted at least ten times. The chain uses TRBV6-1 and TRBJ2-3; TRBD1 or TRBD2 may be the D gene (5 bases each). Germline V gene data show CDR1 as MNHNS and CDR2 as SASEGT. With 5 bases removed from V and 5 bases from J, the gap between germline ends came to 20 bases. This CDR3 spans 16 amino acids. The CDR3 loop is CASSYAMGPGLDTQYF. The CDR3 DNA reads TGTGCCAGCAGTTATGCCATGGGGCCGGGATTAGATACGCAGTATTTT.